The TCR beta chain described here comes from a study of shared clonotypes between healthy human individuals. The overall study: The study used three CD4 naive, three CD4 memory, two CD8 naive and one CD8 memory plate per donor.

Study observations and caveats: Rarefaction revealed incomplete sorted-subset sequencing despite large depth. Enrolling few donors narrowed the genetic and exposure-history diversity that was represented. The study generally estimated greater richness for naive than memory subsets.

The V gene end was trimmed by 2 bases and the J gene end by 6 bases; junction bases not matched to a gene: 3. The CDR3 has 15 amino acids. Germline V lookup: CDR1 SGHRS, CDR2 YFSETQ. As concerns this clone: What it binds is not known. Other DNA sequences in this specimen translate into the identical CDR3.

Generated by immunoSEQ multiplex PCR, the TCRdb table keeps only in-frame clones and is missing some. This table holds over 1.4 million clones, approximately 96% found once. The sequenced sample was naive CD4+ T cells sorted from blood. The subset is: CD45RA+ positively selected. The clonotype originates from a man aged 30 to 39 in good health. V and J are TRBV5-1 and TRBJ2-3; 13 positions match TRBD2. CDR3 nucleotide sequence: TGCGCCAGCAGCTTCGGACTAGCGGGAGACGATACGCAGTATTTT. It translates to CASSFGLAGDDTQYF.